The 15 T cell receptor beta chains below all came from one sample that was sequenced in a study of blood T cell repertoires in COVID-19. Assay used: immunoSEQ multiplex PCR; TCRdb lists only in-frame clones, some missing. The sample yields about 150,000 clones, around 84% seen once. The sequencing input was peripheral blood. The origin of the receptors is a man of 80 years or more with acute or convalescent COVID-19.

V is TRBV9 and J is TRBJ2-3; no reliable D call. The CDR3 spans 13 residues. V was clipped by 0 bases and J by 3 bases, with 5 bases between them. CDR1 and CDR2 from the germline V gene are SGDLS and YYNGEE. CDR3 DNA: TGTGCCAGCAGCGTAGCCCCTACAGATACGCAGTATTTT. This translates into CASSVAPTDTQYF.

This chain connects TRBV5-1 to TRBJ2-3; no clear D. The CDR3 runs 13 residues. Germline V gives CDR1 SGHRS, CDR2 YFSETQ. The V gene lost 4 bases and the J gene lost 4 bases, with 10 bases spanning the gap. CDR3 in DNA: TGCGCCAGCAGCAACCCAGGCCCAGATACGCAGTATTTT. It translates to CASSNPGPDTQYF.

V is TRBV10-2 and J is TRBJ2-7, with TRBD2 as a possible D gene (5 bases). CDR3 length equals 12 residues. Germline-derived CDR1 and CDR2 are WSHSY and SAAADI. Trimming removed 3 bases at V and 6 bases at J, with 9 bases between. The CDR3 sequence is CASSELVAEQYV. CDR3 DNA: TGCGCCAGCAGTGAACTAGTCGCCGAGCAGTACGTC.

This clone was recorded once. The genes are TRBV7-3 and TRBJ2-5; no clear D. Trimming pared 5 bases from V and 0 bases from J, leaving 7 bases between. CDR1 and CDR2 (germline): SGHTA, FQGTGA. The CDR3 runs 13 residues. The DNA for the CDR3 is TGTGCCAGCAGCAGACACGACCAAGAGACCCAGTACTTC. As protein: CASSRHDQETQYF.

CDR3 sequence (DNA): TGTGCCAGCAGCCGGACAGGGAGAGCGGGGGGGCAAGAGACCCAGTACTTC. Its translation is CASSRTGRAGGQETQYF. The V and J genes are TRBV27 and TRBJ2-5, with 10 positions matching TRBD2. The trim removed 6 bases at V and 2 bases at J, leaving 12 bases unmatched. Germline V CDR1 and CDR2: MNHEY, SMNVEV (reference sequence). CDR3 length: 17 amino acids.

The CDR3 sequence is CASNPGARLDTQYF. In nucleotides, the CDR3 is TGCGCCAGCAACCCAGGGGCCCGGTTGGATACGCAGTATTTT. This chain connects TRBV10-2 to TRBJ2-3, with D tentatively TRBD1 (6 bases). The CDR3 loop spans 14 amino acids. V was shortened by 7 bases and J by 6 bases, with 17 bases between the two germline ends. Germline lookup yields CDR1 WSHSY and CDR2 SAAADI.

V gene TRBV19 combines with J gene TRBJ1-2; a weak D match, TRBD1 (5 bases). The ends were cut back, 8 bases at V and 1 base at J, with 14 bases in the middle. The V gene's germline CDR1 is LNHDA and CDR2 SQIVND (reference sequence). The CDR3 has 14 amino acids. The CDR3 reads CASGEGAHNYGYTF. The CDR3 region has the DNA TGTGCCAGTGGCGAAGGGGCTCATAACTATGGCTACACCTTC.

V and J are TRBV2 and TRBJ2-2, with 7 bases matching TRBD2. The CDR3 contains 16 residues. Germline V gives CDR1 SNHLY, CDR2 FYNNEI. V dropped 11 bases and J dropped 1; count of bases not matched to a gene: 13. CDR3 sequence: CASTFPGGLNTGELFF. The CDR3 DNA sequence: TGTGCCTCAACCTTCCCGGGGGGTTTGAACACCGGGGAGCTGTTTTTT.

The chain carries TRBV11-2 and TRBJ2-1, with 7 bases fitting TRBD1. The V segment lost 3 bases and the J segment 5 bases; nucleotides outside the gene matches: 7. Germline V CDR1 and CDR2: SGHAT, FQNNGV. CDR3 length equals 15 residues. The CDR3 DNA sequence: TGTGCCAGCAGCTTGCCAGGGGGTATTAACAATGAGCAGTTCTTC. Its protein product is CASSLPGGINNEQFF.

This clone was counted a single time. The chain uses TRBV28 and TRBJ2-7, with D possibly TRBD1 on 5 matching bases. Germline CDR1 MDHEN, CDR2 SYDVKM. Trimming pared 1 base from V and 7 bases from J, leaving 14 bases between. The CDR3 loop spans 14 amino acids. Written as DNA, the CDR3 is TGTGCCAGCAGTTTATTGCAGGGTCTCGGGGAGCAGTACGTC. Its translation is CASSLLQGLGEQYV.

V is TRBV6-4 and J is TRBJ1-6; D gene uncertain. Deletions cut 6 bases from V and 7 bases from J, with 10 bases between. CDR1 and CDR2 (germline): MRHNA, SNTAGT. The CDR3 length is 13 residues. The CDR3 is CASSRESNSPLHF. CDR3 bases: TGTGCCAGCAGCCGGGAGTCCAATTCACCCCTCCACTTT.

This rearrangement joins TRBV18 to TRBJ2-5; tentative D call: TRBD2 (5 bases). V lost 2 bases to trimming and J lost 2 bases, with 9 bases between them. Germline-derived CDR1 and CDR2 are KGHSH and LQKENI. The CDR3 loop spans 14 amino acids. CDR3 nucleotide sequence: TGTGCCAGCTCACCAATGCGAGGGCAAGAGACCCAGTACTTC. The encoded protein is CASSPMRGQETQYF.

The sample holds one count of this clone. The chain recombines TRBV23-1 with TRBJ1-1; 8 bases are a match to TRBD1. TRBV23-1 qualifies as an ORF whose function is uncertain. This CDR3 has 18 residues. With 1 base clipped from V and 0 bases from J, the junction kept 10 bases outside the gene matches. CDR3 DNA: TGCGCCAGCAGTCAATGGTTGACAGGGGAACACTTGAACACTGAAGCTTTCTTT. It encodes CASSQWLTGEHLNTEAFF.

V gene TRBV14 combines with J gene TRBJ1-1; D may be TRBD1 (5 bases). CDR1 SGHDN and CDR2 FVKESK come from the germline V gene. This CDR3 contains 15 residues. Trimming took 4 bases from V and 3 from J, leaving 15 bases between them. This CDR3 is CASSLLGTSYTEAFF. In nucleotides, the CDR3 is TGTGCCAGCAGCCTGCTAGGGACTTCTTACACTGAAGCTTTCTTT.

This chain uses TRBV5-5 with TRBJ2-7, with TRBD2 matching over 9 bases. The germline V gene encodes CDR1 SGHKS and CDR2 YYEKEE (reference sequence). This CDR3 region has 15 residues. V gave up 0 bases and J gave up 2 bases; unmatched junction bases: 3. The DNA for the CDR3 is TGTGCCAGCAGCTTGGCTAGCGGGGCTCCCTACGAGCAGTACGTC. Its protein product is CASSLASGAPYEQYV.